A selection of T cell receptor beta chains follows, all from one sample in a study of blood T cell repertoires in COVID-19. Profiled with immunoSEQ multiplex PCR; TCRdb holds only in-frame clones, not every one. This sample carries 130,000 or so clones, roughly 86% of them seen once, and the ten largest clones take 15% to 20%. The sequenced sample was peripheral blood. These receptors originate from a woman aged 45-65 years who had recovered from COVID-19. The CDR3 runs from the conserved cysteine through the conserved F or W. Fields, in order: D gene, clone size, V gene, J gene, CDR3 DNA, CDR3 protein. A D gene is named only where the DNA matches it firmly. Rows give clone size only sometimes, using once, few, many, or a class for an expanded clone.

TRBD1	NA	TRBV19	TRBJ2-7	TGTGCCACCAAGACAGGGAGCTCCTACGAGCAGTACTTC	CATKTGSSYEQYF
NA	NA	TRBV5-8	TRBJ1-6	TGTGCCAGCAGCTTGAATGTTCAGGGCGAATCTTCCCTCCACTTT	CASSLNVQGESSLHF
NA	NA	TRBV7-3	TRBJ2-1	TGTGCCAGCAGCCCCAGGTATAGCTCCTACAATGAGCAGTTCTTC	CASSPRYSSYNEQFF
NA	NA	TRBV12-2	TRBJ1-2	TGTGCAAGTCGCTTAGTTCCCCCCAAGCTTAACTATGGCTACACCTTC	CASRLVPPKLNYGYTF
NA	NA	TRBV6-1	TRBJ2-7	TGTGCCAGCAGTGAAGTCTTTGGAGGGTTCTTGGACGAGCAGTACTTC	CASSEVFGGFLDEQYF
TRBD1	few	TRBV2	TRBJ1-4	TGTGCCAGCAGCCCGGGACAGGGGCATGAAAAACTGTTTTTT	CASSPGQGHEKLFF
NA	few	TRBV7-9	TRBJ2-2	TGTGCCAGCAGCTCTCGAAGAGGGTCCGGGGAGCTGTTTTTT	CASSSRRGSGELFF
NA	NA	TRBV30	TRBJ2-7	TGTGCCTGGAATCCGGGTCGTCCTAGCTACGAGCAGTACTTC	CAWNPGRPSYEQYF
NA	NA	TRBV25-1	TRBJ2-5	TGTGCCAGCAGTGCTCCGGGGACAAGGCAAGAGACCCAGTACTTC	CASSAPGTRQETQYF
TRBD1	NA	TRBV4-1	TRBJ1-3	TGCGCCAGCAGCCCTCGACAGGGGGACTCTGGAAACACCATATATTTT	CASSPRQGDSGNTIYF
NA	NA	TRBV30	TRBJ1-1	TGTGCCTGGAGTAGGGAGGGGTTCACTGAAGCTTTCTTT	CAWSREGFTEAFF
NA	NA	TRBV6-1	TRBJ1-4	TGTGCCAGCAGGGAAGGGGTCAGAGGAGGCAAACTGTTTTTT	CASREGVRGGKLFF
NA	NA	TRBV12-3/TRBV12-4	TRBJ1-2	TGTGCCAGCAGAACAGGGTGGAATGGCTACACCTTC	CASRTGWNGYTF
TRBD1	NA	TRBV12-3/TRBV12-4	TRBJ1-2	TGTGCCAGCAGCCTTGACAGGGAGAATGGCTACACCTTC	CASSLDRENGYTF
NA	NA	TRBV5-1	TRBJ2-7	TGCGCCAGCAGGAAGACCGGGGGTTCCTACGAGCAGTACTTC	CASRKTGGSYEQYF
NA	NA	TRBV5-5	TRBJ2-3	TGTGCCAGCAGCGTAGACGCGGGTTTTCGCGCAGATACGCAGTATTTT	CASSVDAGFRADTQYF
TRBD2	NA	TRBV13	TRBJ2-7	TGTGCCAGCAGCTTAGCGGCACTAGCGGGAGTGGTCGCCTACGAGCAGTACTTC	CASSLAALAGVVAYEQYF
NA	NA	TRBV6-5	TRBJ2-7	TGTGCCAGCAGTTCGAGGTCCGGAGAACTGTACTTC	CASSSRSGELYF
TRBD2	NA	TRBV3-1/TRBV3-2	TRBJ2-3	TGTGCCAGCAGCCACCTTACTAGCGGGAGGGCACCAGATACGCAGTATTTT	CASSHLTSGRAPDTQYF
TRBD1	NA	TRBV23-1	TRBJ2-3	TGCGCCAGCAGTCCCCCACAACCTACAGGGGAGAGGGAAACAGATACGCAGTATTTT	CASSPPQPTGERETDTQYF
NA	NA	TRBV11-2	TRBJ2-2	TGTGCCAGCACCCCCCGGTGGAGCAACACCGGGGAGCTGTTTTTT	CASTPRWSNTGELFF
TRBD1	NA	TRBV7-6	TRBJ2-2	TGTGCCAGCAGCTTAATGACAGGGGCCGGGGAGCTGTTTTTT	CASSLMTGAGELFF
TRBD1	NA	TRBV5-6	TRBJ1-2	TGTGCCAGCAGCCAACTGGACAGGGGGCTTTCTAACTATGGCTACACCTTC	CASSQLDRGLSNYGYTF
NA	NA	TRBV7-8	TRBJ1-2	TGTGCCAGCAGCTTAGGGGGGGGCTATGGCTACACCTTC	CASSLGGGYGYTF
TRBD2	NA	TRBV6-2/TRBV6-3	TRBJ2-3	TGTGCCAGCAGTTACCGGGGACTAGCGGGAACTACGCAGTATTTT	CASSYRGLAGTTQYF
TRBD1	NA	TRBV5-1	TRBJ1-3	TGCGCCAGCAGCCCACAGGGGGGCCGTGGAAACACCATATATTTT	CASSPQGGRGNTIYF
TRBD2	NA	TRBV5-5	TRBJ2-1	TGTGCCAGCAGCACCTTTAGCGGGGGGGCGGGCAATGAGCAGTTCTTC	CASSTFSGGAGNEQFF
NA	NA	TRBV27	TRBJ1-1	TGTGCCAGCAGCCGGACAGAAATGAGCACTGAAGCTTTCTTT	CASSRTEMSTEAFF
NA	NA	TRBV18	TRBJ2-3	TGTGCCAGCTCACCAGAGTTTATCACAGATACGCAGTATTTT	CASSPEFITDTQYF
NA	NA	TRBV6-5	TRBJ2-7	TGTGCCAGCAGTTACTCGGAGGTATCCTACGAGCAGTACTTC	CASSYSEVSYEQYF
NA	NA	TRBV24-1	TRBJ1-2	TGTGCCACCAGTGACGACAGGAACTATGGCTACACCTTC	CATSDDRNYGYTF
TRBD1	NA	TRBV18	TRBJ1-5	TGTGCCAGCTCACCCGGGACAGGGATGAATCAGCCCCAGCATTTT	CASSPGTGMNQPQHF
TRBD1	NA	TRBV14	TRBJ1-5	TGTGCCAGCAGCCGCCGGACAGGGCTATACGGGTCCCAGCATTTT	CASSRRTGLYGSQHF
NA	NA	TRBV21-1	TRBJ1-2	TGTGCCAGCACGGCAGGGTACCCTAAAGTCGGTGGCTACACCTTC	CASTAGYPKVGGYTF
NA	NA	TRBV5-5	TRBJ2-7	TGTGCCAGCAGCTTCCGGGACAAGGACCACTACGAGCAGTACTTC	CASSFRDKDHYEQYF
TRBD1	NA	TRBV7-2	TRBJ2-1	TGTGCCAGCAGCTCATACACAGGGGTCCCCTTCGGGAATGAGCAGTTCTTC	CASSSYTGVPFGNEQFF
NA	NA	TRBV5-1	TRBJ2-3	TGCGCCAGCAGCTTGGGGTTACTACTAGGAGCGGATACGCAGTATTTT	CASSLGLLLGADTQYF
TRBD1	NA	TRBV13	TRBJ2-2	TGTGCCAGCAGCTTATCGGGACAGGGCACCGGGGAGCTGTTTTTT	CASSLSGQGTGELFF
NA	NA	TRBV25-1	TRBJ1-4	TGTGCCAGCAGTGAAGCGGGTGTCAATGAAAAACTGTTTTTT	CASSEAGVNEKLFF
TRBD1	NA	TRBV28	TRBJ2-7	TGTGCCAGCAGTGGGACAGGGTTCTACGAGCAGTACTTC	CASSGTGFYEQYF
TRBD2	NA	TRBV5-6	TRBJ2-5	TGTGCCAGCACCCGACTAGCGGGAGGGAGGGAGACCCAGTACTTC	CASTRLAGGRETQYF
NA	NA	TRBV6-5	TRBJ1-2	TGTGCCAGCACGGCGGCTTGGTATGGCTACACCTTC	CASTAAWYGYTF
NA	NA	TRBV6-4	TRBJ2-4	TGTGCCAGCAGTGACGGGCCGGTGGATCTAGCCAAAAACATTCAGTACTTC	CASSDGPVDLAKNIQYF
NA	NA	TRBV15	TRBJ2-1	TGTGCCACCAGCAGCGTGAGAGTCTACTACAATGAGCAGTTCTTC	CATSSVRVYYNEQFF
TRBD1	NA	TRBV30	TRBJ1-2	TGTGCCTGGAGGAGGACAGGTCCAAACTATGGCTACACCTTC	CAWRRTGPNYGYTF
TRBD2	NA	TRBV6-5	TRBJ2-3	TGTGCCAGCGACAAAACGGGGGGTCGGCCAGATACGCAGTATTTT	CASDKTGGRPDTQYF
TRBD2	few	TRBV5-1	TRBJ2-7	TGCGCCAGCAGCGGAACCGGGACTACCGGAATGAGAGAGCAGTACTTC	CASSGTGTTGMREQYF
TRBD1	NA	TRBV6-6	TRBJ2-7	TGTGCCAGCAGTTCACGACAGGGGGTGTCTTTGATGAAGCAGTACTTC	CASSSRQGVSLMKQYF
TRBD1	NA	TRBV27	TRBJ2-7	TGTGCCAGCAGTCTTACCCCGGGGACAGGGGATCCCAACGAGCAGTACTTC	CASSLTPGTGDPNEQYF
NA	NA	TRBV7-8	TRBJ1-6	TGTGCCAGCAGCTTAGTCGTACAGTATAATTCACCCCTCCACTTT	CASSLVVQYNSPLHF
TRBD1	NA	TRBV6-4	TRBJ1-5	TGTGCCAGCAGTGCCCCCGGGACAGGGTTTAATCAGCCCCAGCATTTT	CASSAPGTGFNQPQHF